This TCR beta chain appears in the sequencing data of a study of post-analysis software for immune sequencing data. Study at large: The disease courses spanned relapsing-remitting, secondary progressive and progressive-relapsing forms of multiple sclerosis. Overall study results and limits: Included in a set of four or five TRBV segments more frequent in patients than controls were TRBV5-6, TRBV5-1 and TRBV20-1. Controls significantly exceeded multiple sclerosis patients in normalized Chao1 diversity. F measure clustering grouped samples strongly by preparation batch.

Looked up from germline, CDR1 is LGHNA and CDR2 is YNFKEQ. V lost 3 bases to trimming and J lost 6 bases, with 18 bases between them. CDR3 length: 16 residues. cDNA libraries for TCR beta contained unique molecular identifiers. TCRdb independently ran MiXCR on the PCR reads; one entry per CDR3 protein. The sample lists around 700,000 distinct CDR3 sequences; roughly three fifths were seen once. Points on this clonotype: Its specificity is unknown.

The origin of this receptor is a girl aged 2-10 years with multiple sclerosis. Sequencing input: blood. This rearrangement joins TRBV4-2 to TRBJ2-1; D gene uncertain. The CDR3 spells CASSQGWEGVGNEQFF. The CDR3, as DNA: TGTGCCAGCAGCCAGGGGTGGGAAGGCGTGGGCAATGAGCAGTTCTTC.